These T cell receptor beta chains were read from a single sample in a study of cytomegalovirus exposure and HLA in healthy donors. TCRdb's copy holds only in-frame clones and misses some; the assay was immunoSEQ multiplex PCR. The profile shows fewer than 250,000 clones, approximately 87% of them singletons. Sample: PBMCs. Receptors were obtained from a woman younger than 30 in good health and CMV-seronegative. CDR3s include the opening cysteine and the closing phenylalanine or tryptophan.

j_gene: TRBJ2-1
v_gene: TRBV15
CDR3aa: CATSRVTNRGSYNEQFF

j_gene: TRBJ1-5
v_gene: TRBV9
CDR3aa: CASSVGGGYNQPQHF

j_gene: TRBJ2-7
v_gene: TRBV27
CDR3aa: CASMPTYLNEQYF

j_gene: TRBJ1-2
v_gene: TRBV29-1
CDR3aa: CSVELLRGYGYTF

j_gene: TRBJ2-3
v_gene: TRBV30
CDR3aa: CAWSSRGRTDTQYF

j_gene: TRBJ2-7
v_gene: TRBV18
CDR3aa: CASSPFGAYEQYF

j_gene: TRBJ1-1
v_gene: TRBV18
CDR3aa: CASSRQGRDTEAFF

j_gene: TRBJ1-5
v_gene: TRBV6-4
CDR3aa: CASSAPGQGGFRGNQPQHF

j_gene: TRBJ2-1
v_gene: TRBV29-1
CDR3aa: CSVERRGKREQFF

j_gene: TRBJ1-2
v_gene: TRBV30
CDR3aa: CAWSTIYGYTF

j_gene: TRBJ2-5
v_gene: TRBV5-4
CDR3aa: CASSLGRGRETQYF

j_gene: TRBJ1-1
v_gene: TRBV5-6
CDR3aa: CASSSNRGTEAFF

j_gene: TRBJ2-2
v_gene: TRBV5-1
CDR3aa: CASSRSGVNTGELFF